These 15 T cell receptor beta chains originate from one sample sequenced in a study of CD8+ T cells in alopecia areata. RNA was extracted and reverse transcribed into cDNA as the sequencing template. The assay was immunoSEQ multiplex PCR, and TCRdb's table has in-frame clones only and misses some. The repertoire holds under 150,000 clones, with around two thirds as singletons. Sequenced input: CD8+ T cells sorted from blood. The receptors originated from a human donor in good health.

The V call is TRBV11-2, the J call TRBJ2-1; D may be TRBD2 (6 bases). The CDR3 runs 15 residues. Germline assignment: CDR1 SGHAT and CDR2 FQNNGV. V was pared by 5 bases and J by 0 bases, with 11 bases between. The chain's CDR3 is CASSPGLDSYNEQFF. In DNA form, the CDR3 reads TGTGCCAGCAGCCCGGGACTGGACTCCTACAATGAGCAGTTCTTC. Looking up the rest from reference TRBV11-2 and TRBJ2-1 gives the full variable domain: EAGVAQSPRYKIIEKRQSVAFWCNPISGHATLYWYQQILGQGPKLLIQFQNNGVVDDSQLPKDRFSAERLKGVDSTLKIQPAKLEDSAVYLCASSPGLDSYNEQFFGPGTRLTVL.

In its sample, this clone is medium-sized. The V and J genes are TRBV4-1 and TRBJ1-2; D unresolved. Trimming left V 1 base short and J 6 bases short, with 9 bases between. Germline V CDR1 and CDR2: MGHRA, YSYEKL. There are 13 residues in the CDR3. CDR3: CASSQVSGDGYTF. DNA for the CDR3: TGCGCCAGCAGCCAAGTTTCCGGAGATGGCTACACCTTC.

This clone appeared a few times. The rearrangement joins TRBV9 to TRBJ2-5; possible D gene TRBD1, 6 bases. The V end was cut by 4 bases, the J end by 5 bases, with 24 bases between. This CDR3 spans 17 amino acids. Germline loops: CDR1 SGDLS, CDR2 YYNGEE. The CDR3 region is CASSQHSGLQGGETQYF. In DNA form, the CDR3 reads TGTGCCAGCAGCCAACATTCTGGTTTACAGGGTGGCGAGACCCAGTACTTC.

The chain carries TRBV19 and TRBJ1-5; D not resolved. Per the germline V gene, CDR1 is LNHDA and CDR2 is SQIVND (reference sequence). The CDR3 is 13 amino acids. The V end was cut by 0 bases, the J end by 4 bases, with 4 bases between. Here the CDR3 DNA reads TGTGCCAGTAGTATAGACACTAATCAGCCCCAGCATTTT. Protein sequence: CASSIDTNQPQHF.

J is TRBJ2-7 and V is TRBV2, with 7 bases matching TRBD2. CDR3 length equals 14 residues. The germline V gene has CDR1 SNHLY and CDR2 FYNNEI. The ends lost 10 bases at V and 3 bases at J; junction bases unmatched: 12. The CDR3 here is CAILGRVDFYEQYF. CDR3 nucleotide sequence: TGTGCCATCCTGGGGAGGGTCGATTTCTACGAGCAGTACTTC. Looking up the rest from reference TRBV2 and TRBJ2-7 gives the full variable domain: EPEVTQTPSHQVTQMGQEVILRCVPISNHLYFYWYRQILGQKVEFLVSFYNNEISEKSEIFDDQFSVERPDGSNFTLKIRSTKLEDSAMYFCAILGRVDFYEQYFGPGTRLTVT.

This rearrangement joins TRBV11-2 to TRBJ2-6, with D unresolved. Germline V CDR1 and CDR2: SGHAT, FQNNGV. The V gene lost 5 bases and the J gene lost 0 bases, with 8 bases spanning the gap. The CDR3 runs to 15 residues. As DNA, the CDR3 is TGTGCCAGCAGCCTGACATCCTCTGGGGCCAACGTCCTGACTTTC. As protein: CASSLTSSGANVLTF.

The rearrangement joins TRBV29-1 to TRBJ1-2; D is unclear. The CDR3 spans 12 residues. Between the trimmed V and J ends, which lost 6 bases and 7 bases, there was a span of 15 bases. CDR1 is SQVTM, CDR2 ANQGSEA, per germline. The CDR3 loop is CSVPPVGLGYTF. The CDR3 DNA follows: TGCAGCGTCCCCCCCGTAGGGCTTGGCTACACCTTC. The full variable domain, its missing parts supplied by reference TRBV29-1 and TRBJ1-2, is SAVISQKPSRDICQRGTSLTIQCQVDSQVTMMFWYRQQPGQSLTLIATANQGSEATYESGFVIDKFPISRPNLTFSTLTVSNMSPEDSSIYLCSVPPVGLGYTFGSGTRLTVV.

CDR3 nucleotides: TGTGCCTGGAGTCCTGGGACAGAGCAGTTCTTC. Protein sequence: CAWSPGTEQFF. This chain uses TRBV30 with TRBJ2-1, with D perhaps matching TRBD1 (6 bases). V lost 2 bases, J lost 10 bases, and 9 bases lay in between. CDR3 size: 11 residues. Germline V gene data show CDR1 as GTSNPN and CDR2 as SVGIG (reference sequence).

The rearrangement joins TRBV29-1 to TRBJ1-5; 7 positions match TRBD1. J gave up 0 bases and V 5 bases, and 7 bases lay outside the gene matches. The germline V gene has CDR1 SQVTM and CDR2 ANQGSEA. The CDR3 spans 15 residues. This chain's CDR3 is CSVRIDRDSNQPQHF. For the CDR3, the DNA is TGCAGCGTTAGAATTGACAGGGATAGCAATCAGCCCCAGCATTTT.

The chain combines TRBV23-1 with TRBJ2-3, with TRBD2 as a possible D gene (5 bases). TRBV23-1 is recorded as an ORF, its role being uncertain. The CDR3 extends over 15 amino acids. The V end lost 1 base, the J end lost 2 bases, and 10 bases lay between the germline ends. CDR3 loop: CASSQCRRNTDTQYF. The DNA of the CDR3 is TGCGCCAGCAGTCAATGTCGGAGGAACACAGATACGCAGTATTTT.

This chain uses TRBV6-5 with TRBJ2-1, with D unresolved. The CDR3 has 13 residues. V was clipped by 0 bases and J by 9 bases, with 9 bases between them. The germline V gene has CDR1 MNHEY and CDR2 SVGAGI. DNA of the CDR3: TGTGCCAGCAGTTACTCGTCTGCAGGTGAGCAGTTCTTC. Its translation: CASSYSSAGEQFF.

This clone was found a few times. This chain joins TRBV7-6 and TRBJ2-3, with 7 bases fitting TRBD2. Germline CDR1 is SGHVS and CDR2 is FNYEAQ. V lost 1 base, J lost 6 bases, and 10 bases stayed unmatched. The CDR3 loop spans 16 amino acids. CDR3: CASSLVRRTSVDTQYF. In DNA, the CDR3 is TGTGCCAGCAGCTTAGTCCGGCGGACTAGTGTTGATACGCAGTATTTT. Together with reference TRBV7-6 and TRBJ2-3, the CDR3 gives the full variable domain: GAGVSQSPRYKVTKRGQDVALRCDPISGHVSLYWYRQALGQGPEFLTYFNYEAQQDKSGLPNDRFSAERPEGSISTLTIQRTEQRDSAMYRCASSLVRRTSVDTQYFGPGTRLTVL.

This clone was observed a few times. V and J are TRBV19 and TRBJ1-5; D call uncertain. This CDR3 is 15 amino acids long. V lost 5 bases to trimming and J lost 1 base, with 12 bases between them. Germline loops: CDR1 LNHDA, CDR2 SQIVND (reference sequence). The CDR3 sequence: CASSPGLMSNQPQHF. CDR3 nucleotide sequence: TGTGCCAGTAGTCCCGGACTGATGAGCAATCAGCCCCAGCATTTT.

As concerns this clone: The same CDR3 arises from other DNA sequences in this sample as well. CDR3 bases: TGTGCCAGCAGCCCGCAAGAGACCCAGTACTTC. Its translation: CASSPQETQYF. The chain recombines TRBV7-9 with TRBJ2-5; D remains unclear. The V and J ends lost 5 bases and 2 bases respectively, with 3 bases between them. The V gene's germline CDR1 is SEHNR and CDR2 FQNEAQ (reference sequence). The CDR3 has 11 amino acids.

The chain links TRBV5-1 to TRBJ2-1; 7 nucleotides match TRBD1. Trimming at V came to 0 bases and at J to 4 bases, leaving 4 bases not matched to a gene. The germline V gene has CDR1 SGHRS and CDR2 YFSETQ. The CDR3 consists of 15 residues. This chain's CDR3 is CASSLGTGPYNEQFF. The CDR3 DNA sequence: TGCGCCAGCAGCTTGGGGACAGGACCATACAATGAGCAGTTCTTC. Drawing the rest from reference TRBV5-1 and TRBJ2-1, the complete variable domain is KAGVTQTPRYLIKTRGQQVTLSCSPISGHRSVSWYQQTPGQGLQFLFEYFSETQRNKGNFPGRFSGRQFSNSRSEMNVSTLELGDSALYLCASSLGTGPYNEQFFGPGTRLTVL.